Below are 28 T cell receptor beta chains sequenced from a single sample in a study of blood T cell repertoires in COVID-19. The table came from immunoSEQ multiplex PCR; TCRdb's copy has only in-frame clones and leaves some out. The sample lists about 36,000 clones, 80% to 90% occurring once. Specimen: peripheral blood. The receptors shown here come from a human donor in a cohort sampled during active or convalescent COVID-19. The donor label of this sample is uncertain.

V and J are TRBV12-3 or TRBV12-4 and TRBJ1-1; D remains ambiguous. CDR3 size: 13 residues. Trimming stripped 6 bases from V and 0 bases from J, with 8 bases between. This chain's CDR3 is CASRRNLNTEAFF. CDR3 nucleotide sequence: TGTGCCAGCAGGCGAAACCTGAACACTGAAGCTTTCTTT.

This clone was counted once. This chain joins TRBV21-1 and TRBJ1-1. TRBV21-1 is a known pseudogene. This CDR3 comprises 16 residues. CDR3 sequence: CASSKVIEGRDTEAFF. The DNA for the CDR3 is TGTGCCAGCAGCAAAGTAATCGAGGGAAGGGACACTGAAGCTTTCTTT.

The chain couples TRBV6-6 to TRBJ2-7, with D possibly being TRBD1 (7 bases). The CDR3 is made up of 15 amino acids. The V end lost 4 bases, the J end lost 5 bases, and 18 bases lay between the germline ends. Germline V gene data show CDR1 as MNHNY and CDR2 as SVGAGI (reference sequence). The DNA for the CDR3 is TGTGCCAGCAGTTCACAGGGCAGGGGGAGGCACGAGCAGTACTTC. This codes for CASSSQGRGRHEQYF.

The chain has TRBV30 and TRBJ2-5; TRBD2 agrees at 8 bases. J was trimmed by 5 bases and V by 3 bases; bases with no gene match: 8. Germline V gene lookup returns CDR1 GTSNPN and CDR2 SVGIG (reference sequence). The CDR3 consists of 14 residues. CDR3 region: CAWRGREAGETQYF. CDR3 in DNA: TGTGCCTGGAGAGGGCGGGAGGCCGGGGAGACCCAGTACTTC.

The genes are TRBV9 and TRBJ2-5, with 8 bases identical to TRBD2. This CDR3 comprises 15 residues. With V trimmed by 0 bases and J by 4 bases, 5 bases remained unmatched. CDR1 is SGDLS, CDR2 YYNGEE, per germline. CDR3 amino acids: CASSVGVAGRETQYF. In DNA, the CDR3 is TGTGCCAGCAGCGTAGGGGTAGCGGGAAGAGAGACCCAGTACTTC.

This sequence joins TRBV9 and TRBJ2-1; D is unresolved. Looked up from germline, CDR1 is SGDLS and CDR2 is YYNGEE. Deletions cut 3 bases from V and 2 bases from J, with 15 bases between. The CDR3 is 16 residues long. This CDR3 is CASSGGVSATYNEQFF. The CDR3 coding sequence is TGTGCCAGCAGCGGAGGCGTAAGCGCGACCTACAATGAGCAGTTCTTC.

J is TRBJ1-1 and V is TRBV12-3 or TRBV12-4; TRBD1 might be the D (5 bases). The CDR3 length is 13 residues. With 2 bases removed from V and 2 bases from J, the gap between germline ends came to 6 bases. CDR3 loop: CASSLQGNTEAFF. The DNA for the CDR3 is TGTGCCAGCAGTTTACAGGGAAACACTGAAGCTTTCTTT.

The chain has TRBV3-1 (or the pseudogene TRBV3-2) and TRBJ1-2, with 7 positions matching TRBD1. Germline V gene sequence: CDR1 LGHDT, CDR2 YNNKEL (reference sequence). Unmatched junction bases numbered 6, after V lost 1 base and J lost 4 bases. CDR3 length: 15 amino acids. The chain's CDR3 is CASSQAGTETYGYTF. Written as DNA, the CDR3 is TGTGCCAGCAGCCAAGCCGGGACAGAAACCTATGGCTACACCTTC.

The chain employs TRBV11-3 and TRBJ2-1, with 12 bases identical to TRBD1. Germline lookup yields CDR1 SGHNT and CDR2 YENEEA. The V segment lost 1 base and the J segment 9 bases; nucleotides outside the gene matches: 4. This CDR3 has 15 residues. The CDR3 coding sequence is TGTGCCAGCAGCTTAGTGGGACAGGGGGCCGGTGAGCAGTTCTTC. This translates into CASSLVGQGAGEQFF.

The chain couples TRBV5-1 to TRBJ2-3, with D perhaps TRBD2 (6 bases). Trimming removed 0 bases from V and 1 base from J, with 12 bases in between. CDR1 SGHRS and CDR2 YFSETQ come from the germline V gene. There are 16 residues in the CDR3. The CDR3 is CASSLAGSYGTDTQYF. The CDR3 DNA follows: TGCGCCAGCAGCTTGGCCGGGAGTTATGGCACAGATACGCAGTATTTT.

V usage is TRBV14 and J usage is TRBJ2-1; the match to TRBD2 covers 13 bases. Trimming cost V 1 base and J 7 bases; bases outside gene matches: 16. This CDR3 spans 20 amino acids. Looked up from germline, CDR1 is SGHDN and CDR2 is FVKESK. The CDR3 region has the DNA TGTGCCAGCAGCCAAGGACGGGACAAGGGACTAGCGGGAAGTAGAAATGAGCAGTTCTTC. Translated, it gives CASSQGRDKGLAGSRNEQFF.

The chain employs TRBV7-9 and TRBJ2-3; the D gene is possibly TRBD1 (6 bases). V was trimmed by 5 bases and J by 3 bases, leaving 12 bases between them. The CDR3 runs 14 residues. Germline CDR1 is SEHNR and CDR2 is FQNEAQ (reference sequence). Written as DNA, the CDR3 is TGTGCCAGCAGCGAGACAGGAAGGACAGATACGCAGTATTTT. Translating it yields CASSETGRTDTQYF.

The chain has TRBV7-3 and TRBJ2-1; 11 positions agree with TRBD2. This CDR3 has 14 residues. V gave up 5 bases and J gave up 8 bases; unmatched junction bases: 5. The V gene's germline CDR1 is SGHTA and CDR2 FQGTGA. DNA of the CDR3: TGTGCCAGCAGCGCAGAGGGACTAGCGGATGAGCAGTTCTTC. Its translation is CASSAEGLADEQFF.

The chain is built from TRBV29-1 and TRBJ2-3, with no clear D. This CDR3 has 11 residues. CDR1 and CDR2 from the germline V gene are SQVTM and ANQGSEA. V was cut by 6 bases and J by 0 bases, with 4 bases left in between. The CDR3 spells CSVLSTDTQYF. CDR3 in DNA: TGCAGCGTCCTTAGCACAGATACGCAGTATTTT.

The chain is built from TRBV11-2 and TRBJ1-1; D ambiguous. Germline CDR1 reads SGHAT; CDR2 reads FQNNGV. V lost 4 bases, J lost 2 bases, and 8 bases lay in between. CDR3 length equals 13 residues. The CDR3 nucleotides read TGTGCCAGCAGCTCCTCTCCTAACACTGAAGCTTTCTTT. Its translation is CASSSSPNTEAFF.

This clone was seen ten or more times. V is TRBV9 and J is TRBJ2-2, with 8 bases fitting TRBD1. The V gene end was trimmed by 4 bases and the J gene end by 8 bases; junction bases not matched to a gene: 7. The CDR3 has 14 amino acids. Germline V gene data show CDR1 as SGDLS and CDR2 as YYNGEE. The chain's CDR3 is CASSPQGAAGELFF. The CDR3 DNA sequence: TGTGCCAGCAGCCCCCAGGGGGCGGCGGGGGAGCTGTTTTTT.

The chain joins TRBV4-3 to TRBJ2-1; 12 positions match TRBD2. Germline lookup yields CDR1 LGHNA and CDR2 YSLEER. The CDR3 is 17 residues long. V gave up 4 bases and J gave up 1 base; unmatched junction bases: 5. The CDR3 here is CASSRTSGTWSYNEQFF. The CDR3 DNA reads as TGCGCCAGCAGCCGGACTAGCGGGACCTGGTCCTACAATGAGCAGTTCTTC.

The chain couples TRBV13 to TRBJ1-5, with D maybe TRBD1 (6 bases). This CDR3 comprises 15 residues. Deletions cut 5 bases from V and 3 bases from J, with 14 bases between. CDR1 is PRHDT, CDR2 FYEKMQ, per germline (reference sequence). DNA for the CDR3: TGTGCCAGCAGCAAAAGGGGGGGGCCCAATCAGCCCCAGCATTTT. Its protein is CASSKRGGPNQPQHF.

This chain connects TRBV11-3 to TRBJ2-1, with no clear D. CDR3 length: 15 amino acids. The germline gives CDR1 SGHNT, CDR2 YENEEA. Trimming took off 0 bases at V and 9 bases at J, with 15 bases between the two ends. The CDR3 DNA is TGTGCCAGCAGCTTAGAACTTTTAGAGATGAGTGAGCAGTTCTTC. Translated: CASSLELLEMSEQFF.

V is TRBV6-2 or TRBV6-3 and J is TRBJ2-3, with D uncertain. This CDR3 has 11 amino acids. Germline V gene sequence: CDR1 MNHEY, CDR2 SVGEGT. V was pared by 5 bases and J by 3 bases, with 3 bases between. CDR3 nucleotides: TGTGCCAGCAGTCAGACAGATACGCAGTATTTT. It encodes CASSQTDTQYF.

This chain joins TRBV24-1 and TRBJ2-3; 8 bases are shared with TRBD1. J lost 1 base, V lost 2 bases, and 4 bases had no gene match. CDR1 KGHDR and CDR2 SFDVKD come from the germline V gene. CDR3 length equals 16 residues. CDR3 nucleotides: TGTGCCACCAGTGATTCTTCGGGACAGGGCACAGATACGCAGTATTTT. Residues: CATSDSSGQGTDTQYF.

The chain carries TRBV27 and TRBJ2-1; 9 bases align to TRBD2. The CDR3 is 16 amino acids. Losses at the gene ends were 2 bases for V and 3 bases for J; bases not matched to a gene: 5. Germline CDR1 is MNHEY and CDR2 is SMNVEV (reference sequence). The CDR3 loop is CASSLGLALFYNEQFF. The DNA of the CDR3 is TGTGCCAGCAGTTTAGGACTAGCGCTCTTCTACAATGAGCAGTTCTTC.

V and J are TRBV19 and TRBJ1-3; weak D call: TRBD1 (6 bases). Germline V CDR1 and CDR2: LNHDA, SQIVND (reference sequence). The V end lost 5 bases, the J end lost 0 bases, and 14 bases lay between the germline ends. The CDR3 contains 16 residues. The CDR3 protein is CASSYGQPLSGNTIYF. The CDR3 nucleotides read TGTGCCAGTAGTTACGGACAGCCACTCTCTGGAAACACCATATATTTT.

This chain connects TRBV6-2 or TRBV6-3 to TRBJ2-1; possible D gene TRBD2, 5 bases. The CDR3 is 14 amino acids. Per germline, CDR1 MNHEY and CDR2 SVGEGT. Trimming removed 4 bases at V and 0 bases at J, with 7 bases between. CDR3 sequence (DNA): TGTGCCAGCAGTTTTACTAGCTCCTACAATGAGCAGTTCTTC. It specifies CASSFTSSYNEQFF.

Comments on this clone: The sample has other DNA sequences that encode this CDR3 too. The rearrangement joins TRBV7-9 to TRBJ2-3, with 10 bases that match TRBD2. The CDR3 totals 17 residues. V shed 5 bases and J 3 bases; nucleotides not matched to a gene: 11. CDR1 SEHNR and CDR2 FQNEAQ come from the germline V gene (reference sequence). For the CDR3, the DNA is TGTGCCAGCAGCCTGGGGGCTAGCGGGAGTAGGACAGATACGCAGTATTTT. Its translation is CASSLGASGSRTDTQYF.

V is TRBV30 and J is TRBJ2-1; weak D call: TRBD1 (5 bases). The germline V gene has CDR1 GTSNPN and CDR2 SVGIG (reference sequence). The CDR3 is 11 residues long. The chain's CDR3 is CAGRDNNEQFF. The CDR3 DNA reads TGTGCTGGCAGGGATAACAATGAGCAGTTCTTC.

This sequence joins TRBV18 and TRBJ1-2; maybe TRBD1 (6 bases). The CDR3 totals 14 residues. V was shortened by 2 bases and J by 7 bases, with 14 bases between the two germline ends. Germline lookup yields CDR1 KGHSH and CDR2 LQKENI. The CDR3 is CASSPLAGDRGYTF. In DNA, the CDR3 is TGTGCCAGCTCACCATTGGCAGGGGACCGTGGCTACACCTTC.

The chain carries TRBV3-1 (or the pseudogene TRBV3-2) and TRBJ2-7; TRBD2 is a possible D gene (6 bases). The ends were cut back, 1 base at V and 1 base at J, with 8 bases in the middle. CDR1 LGHDT and CDR2 YNNKEL come from the germline V gene (reference sequence). CDR3 length: 14 amino acids. This CDR3 is CASSQVGGSYEQYF. In DNA, the CDR3 is TGTGCCAGCAGCCAAGTTGGGGGGTCCTACGAGCAGTACTTC.